A single sample gave rise to the 30 T cell receptor beta chains below, sequenced in a study of blood T cell repertoires in COVID-19. Libraries were prepared by immunoSEQ multiplex PCR; TCRdb keeps only in-frame clonotypes and omits some of them. The sample has 200,000 to 300,000 clones, around four fifths seen once. The sequencing sample was made of peripheral blood. The receptors stem from a man aged 25 to 45 who had recovered from COVID-19.

The V call is TRBV3-1 (or the pseudogene TRBV3-2), the J call TRBJ2-1, with a tentative D call TRBD2 (6 bases). Germline CDR1 LGHDT, CDR2 YNNKEL (reference sequence). Trimming took 0 bases from V and 8 from J, leaving 17 bases between them. The CDR3 is 16 residues long. The CDR3 DNA sequence: TGTGCCAGCAGCCAAGATTCCGTCGGGGGTTGGGATGAGCAGTTCTTC. It translates to CASSQDSVGGWDEQFF.

V and J are TRBV2 and TRBJ1-2, with D unresolved. CDR3 length equals 12 residues. Germline CDR1 SNHLY, CDR2 FYNNEI. V was pared by 9 bases and J by 0 bases, with 8 bases between. The CDR3 bases are TGTGCCAGAGAGGGTACTAACTATGGCTACACCTTC. Translating gives CAREGTNYGYTF.

This chain connects TRBV7-9 to TRBJ2-3; D might be TRBD2 (6 bases). V was shortened by 4 bases and J by 2 bases, with 10 bases between the two germline ends. CDR3 length equals 14 residues. The germline V gene encodes CDR1 SEHNR and CDR2 FQNEAQ (reference sequence). In DNA form, the CDR3 reads TGTGCCAGCAGCTCACTAGCTCACACAGATACGCAGTATTTT. It encodes CASSSLAHTDTQYF.

The chain has TRBV9 and TRBJ1-2; D gene unclear. There are 14 residues in the CDR3. Germline V CDR1 and CDR2: SGDLS, YYNGEE. Trimming took 3 bases from V and 4 from J, leaving 13 bases between them. CDR3 coding DNA: TGTGCCAGCAGCGCCCCTCAAATAGCCTATGGCTACACCTTC. Translation gives CASSAPQIAYGYTF.

The chain employs TRBV28 and TRBJ2-6, with TRBD1 matching 8 bases. CDR1 is MDHEN and CDR2 is SYDVKM in the germline V gene. The CDR3 sequence is 17 residues long. The ends lost 2 bases at V and 0 bases at J; junction bases unmatched: 3. CDR3 amino acids: CASSLRQGISGANVLTF. The CDR3 DNA sequence: TGTGCCAGCAGTTTAAGACAGGGGATCTCTGGGGCCAACGTCCTGACTTTC.

The genes are TRBV7-9 and TRBJ1-4, with TRBD1 identical over 9 bases. CDR1 is SEHNR, CDR2 FQNEAQ, per germline (reference sequence). The CDR3 extends over 15 amino acids. With 6 bases clipped from V and 5 bases from J, the junction kept 7 bases outside the gene matches. The CDR3 reads CASSTAGTGNEKLFF. The CDR3 DNA sequence: TGTGCCAGCAGTACTGCCGGGACAGGGAATGAAAAACTGTTTTTT.

CDR3 nucleotides: TGTGCCAGCTCGTTACTAGAGGGAGATACGCAGTATTTT. Encoded protein: CASSLLEGDTQYF. V gene TRBV2 combines with J gene TRBJ2-3; a weak D match, TRBD2 (5 bases). Trimming took off 8 bases at V and 5 bases at J, with 14 bases between the two ends. In germline, CDR1 is SNHLY, CDR2 FYNNEI. This CDR3 has 13 amino acids.

This clone was observed a few times. This chain joins TRBV5-1 and TRBJ1-6; 7 nucleotides align to TRBD1. Per the germline V gene, CDR1 is SGHRS and CDR2 is YFSETQ. J was trimmed by 7 bases and V by 3 bases; bases with no gene match: 13. The CDR3 contains 17 residues. CDR3 sequence reads: CASSSIPTGTINSPLHF. The CDR3 coding sequence is TGCGCCAGCAGCTCGATACCGACAGGGACAATCAATTCACCCCTCCACTTT.

V and J are TRBV2 and TRBJ2-7; 10 nucleotides match TRBD1. This CDR3 contains 15 residues. Germline-derived CDR1 and CDR2 are SNHLY and FYNNEI. Trimming removed 6 bases from V and 2 bases from J; junction bases left unmatched: 7. For the CDR3, the DNA is TGTGCCAGCAGCCGGACAGGGGGGGTCCCCTACGAGCAGTACGTC. It translates to CASSRTGGVPYEQYV.

The chain employs TRBV19 and TRBJ2-2; D remains unclear. Looked up from germline, CDR1 is LNHDA and CDR2 is SQIVND (reference sequence). The V and J ends lost 0 bases and 7 bases respectively, with 3 bases between them. The CDR3 runs 12 residues. In DNA form, the CDR3 reads TGTGCCAGTAGTATAGATCGCGGGGAGCTGTTTTTT. Protein sequence: CASSIDRGELFF.

The gene calls are TRBV9 and TRBJ2-3; 7 bases map to TRBD2. Germline CDR1 is SGDLS and CDR2 is YYNGEE. The trim removed 4 bases at V and 7 bases at J, leaving 15 bases unmatched. The CDR3 length is 16 residues. CDR3 coding DNA: TGTGCCAGCAGCCCGAGAGGTCGGGACTACTCCTATACGCAGTATTTT. This sequence encodes CASSPRGRDYSYTQYF.

The chain recombines TRBV7-2 with TRBJ2-5, with D perhaps matching TRBD2 (6 bases). CDR3 length: 17 residues. CDR1 SGHTA and CDR2 FQGNSA come from the germline V gene. The V end was cut by 1 base, the J end by 9 bases, with 24 bases between. Written as DNA, the CDR3 is TGTGCCAGCAGCTTAGTTCCTGGCCGGGGGTCGGCCGCGTCCCAGTACTTC. Translation gives CASSLVPGRGSAASQYF.

The chain is built from TRBV5-1 and TRBJ2-3, with TRBD2 identical over 12 bases. The germline V gene has CDR1 SGHRS and CDR2 YFSETQ. The CDR3 is made up of 20 amino acids. V trimming: 2 bases; J trimming: 0 bases; junction bases outside the gene matches: 13. The CDR3 region has the DNA TGCGCCAGCAGCTTAAGACTAGCGGGGGCCTCTACTACTAGCACAGATACGCAGTATTTT. The encoded protein is CASSLRLAGASTTSTDTQYF.

Here the CDR3 reads CASTGDAREGYTF. The DNA for the CDR3 is TGTGCCAGCACTGGAGACGCTCGGGAGGGCTACACCTTC. This chain uses TRBV2 with TRBJ1-2; no clear D gene. CDR3 length equals 13 residues. CDR1 is SNHLY, CDR2 FYNNEI, per germline. V lost 7 bases, J lost 8 bases, and 17 bases lay in between. The full variable domain, rest sourced from reference TRBV2 and TRBJ1-2, is EPEVTQTPSHQVTQMGQEVILRCVPISNHLYFYWYRQILGQKVEFLVSFYNNEISEKSEIFDDQFSVERPDGSNFTLKIRSTKLEDSAMYFCASTGDAREGYTFGSGTRLTVV.

This sequence joins TRBV14 and TRBJ2-3; the match to TRBD1 covers 7 bases. Germline V gene lookup returns CDR1 SGHDN and CDR2 FVKESK. CDR3 length: 15 residues. V lost 2 bases and J lost 2; bases outside the gene matches: 4. The CDR3 DNA sequence: TGTGCCAGCAGCCAAAAGACAGGGACCACAGATACGCAGTATTTT. Translation: CASSQKTGTTDTQYF.

The gene calls are TRBV7-3 and TRBJ2-2, with no clear D. The CDR3 is 13 residues long. The germline CDR1 and CDR2 sequences are SGHTA and FQGTGA. The ends were cut back, 6 bases at V and 0 bases at J, with 5 bases in the middle. This chain's CDR3 is CASRATNTGELFF. The DNA of the CDR3 is TGTGCCAGCAGAGCAACGAACACCGGGGAGCTGTTTTTT.

Regarding this clone: At one end the junction does not follow the germline gene, possibly because of a read error. The CDR3 is CASSLTGQGGGYTF. The CDR3 DNA sequence: TGTGCCAGCAGCCTAACGGGGCAGGGAGGTGGCTACACCTTC. V is TRBV7-3 and J is TRBJ1-2, with D tentatively TRBD1 (5 bases). The CDR3 is made up of 14 amino acids. The germline CDR1 and CDR2 sequences are SGHTA and FQGTGA.

The chain recombines TRBV2 with TRBJ2-7; TRBD1 aligns across 10 bases. This CDR3 is built from 14 residues. Losses at the gene ends were 7 bases for V and 7 bases for J; bases not matched to a gene: 10. CDR1 is SNHLY, CDR2 FYNNEI, per germline. The CDR3 here is CASIPRQGAKEQYF. The CDR3 region has the DNA TGTGCCAGCATCCCCCGACAGGGGGCGAAGGAGCAGTACTTC.

The V call is TRBV7-2, the J call TRBJ2-3, with D unresolved. V lost 6 bases, J lost 2 bases, and 12 bases lay in between. The CDR3 contains 14 residues. CDR1 and CDR2 (germline): SGHTA, FQGNSA. The CDR3, as DNA: TGTGCCAGCAGATTGCGGTCTAACACAGATACGCAGTATTTT. It is translated as CASRLRSNTDTQYF.

This chain links TRBV14 with TRBJ2-1; 10 bases are a match to TRBD2. With 4 bases clipped from V and 9 bases from J, the junction kept 9 bases outside the gene matches. CDR1 SGHDN and CDR2 FVKESK come from the germline V gene. The CDR3 is made up of 15 amino acids. CDR3 sequence: CASSLGLAGVGEQFF. The CDR3, as DNA: TGTGCCAGCAGCCTGGGGCTAGCGGGGGTCGGTGAGCAGTTCTTC.

The chain is built from TRBV6-5 and TRBJ2-1; 10 nucleotides match TRBD2. The CDR3 covers 16 residues. The V and J ends lost 2 bases and 4 bases, in that order; junction bases with no gene match: 5. The V gene's germline CDR1 is MNHEY and CDR2 SVGAGI. The CDR3 nucleotides are TGTGCCAGCAGTTACCTTAGCGGGGGGCCGTACAATGAGCAGTTCTTC. Translating gives CASSYLSGGPYNEQFF.

This clone was observed a single time. This chain connects TRBV9 to TRBJ1-2, with 10 bases fitting TRBD1. Per the germline V gene, CDR1 is SGDLS and CDR2 is YYNGEE. The CDR3 runs to 16 residues. V dropped 3 bases and J dropped 3; count of bases not matched to a gene: 8. The CDR3 coding sequence is TGTGCCAGCAGCGCCAACCGGGACAGGGGATACTATGGCTACACCTTC. This sequence encodes CASSANRDRGYYGYTF.

This chain uses TRBV5-1 with TRBJ2-3, with unresolved D. CDR1 is SGHRS, CDR2 YFSETQ, per germline. V lost 0 bases to trimming and J lost 0 bases, with 2 bases between them. This CDR3 contains 13 residues. CDR3 amino acids: CASSLASTDTQYF. DNA for the CDR3: TGCGCCAGCAGCTTGGCTAGCACAGATACGCAGTATTTT.

The V and J genes are TRBV6-4 and TRBJ1-2, with D perhaps TRBD1 (5 bases). Trimming took off 0 bases at V and 8 bases at J, with 13 bases between the two ends. The CDR3 loop spans 14 amino acids. CDR1 and CDR2 (germline): MRHNA, SNTAGT. As DNA, the CDR3 is TGTGCCAGCAGTGACTCGGCAGGGCGGCGCGGCTACACCTTC. The encoded protein is CASSDSAGRRGYTF.

The genes are TRBV2 and TRBJ2-1; D is possibly TRBD1 (5 bases). Germline CDR1 reads SNHLY; CDR2 reads FYNNEI. This CDR3 spans 13 amino acids. V was shortened by 4 bases and J by 7 bases, with 11 bases between the two germline ends. The CDR3 spells CASSGGRVNEQFF. As DNA, the CDR3 is TGTGCCAGCAGTGGTGGCAGGGTGAATGAGCAGTTCTTC.

This clone occurred a few times. The V and J genes are TRBV12-3 or TRBV12-4 and TRBJ1-1; the D gene is possibly TRBD1 (5 bases). The germline V and J ends were trimmed by 5 bases and 1 base, with 8 bases remaining between them. This CDR3 has 13 amino acids. The CDR3 coding sequence is TGTGCCAGCAGTCCCAGGGAGAACACTGAAGCTTTCTTT. It yields the protein CASSPRENTEAFF.

The table lists this clone with a count of one. The V call is TRBV12-3 or TRBV12-4, the J call TRBJ1-2; 10 bases are a match to TRBD1. The CDR3 totals 13 residues. Trimming cost V 7 bases and J 5 bases; bases outside gene matches: 4. Here the CDR3 reads CASTGQGEYGYTF. CDR3 DNA: TGTGCCAGCACTGGACAGGGGGAATATGGCTACACCTTC.

This clone was detected once. This sequence joins TRBV5-1 and TRBJ2-2, with 13 bases lining up with TRBD2. The germline gives CDR1 SGHRS, CDR2 YFSETQ. Trimming at V came to 6 bases and at J to 2 bases, leaving 7 bases not matched to a gene. CDR3 length equals 17 residues. Here the CDR3 reads CASIRTSGGQNTGELFF. CDR3 bases: TGCGCCAGCATCAGGACTAGCGGGGGCCAAAACACCGGGGAGCTGTTTTTT.

The chain uses TRBV7-3 and TRBJ2-1; 7 bases line up with TRBD1. The CDR3 sequence is 16 residues long. Losses at the gene ends were 0 bases for V and 7 bases for J; bases not matched to a gene: 9. Germline V lookup: CDR1 SGHTA, CDR2 FQGTGA. As DNA, the CDR3 is TGTGCCAGCAGCTTAACTGGGGCAGGGGGTCAGAATGAGCAGTTCTTC. Residues: CASSLTGAGGQNEQFF.

This clone was seen more than once but under ten times. This chain links TRBV29-1 with TRBJ2-7; TRBD2 is a possible D gene (5 bases). The V gene's germline CDR1 is SQVTM and CDR2 ANQGSEA. This CDR3 has 13 residues. V shed 6 bases and J shed 3 bases, with 15 bases lying between them. Here the CDR3 reads CSVGIERFYEQYV. The CDR3 nucleotides are TGCAGCGTCGGGATAGAGCGGTTCTACGAGCAGTACGTC.